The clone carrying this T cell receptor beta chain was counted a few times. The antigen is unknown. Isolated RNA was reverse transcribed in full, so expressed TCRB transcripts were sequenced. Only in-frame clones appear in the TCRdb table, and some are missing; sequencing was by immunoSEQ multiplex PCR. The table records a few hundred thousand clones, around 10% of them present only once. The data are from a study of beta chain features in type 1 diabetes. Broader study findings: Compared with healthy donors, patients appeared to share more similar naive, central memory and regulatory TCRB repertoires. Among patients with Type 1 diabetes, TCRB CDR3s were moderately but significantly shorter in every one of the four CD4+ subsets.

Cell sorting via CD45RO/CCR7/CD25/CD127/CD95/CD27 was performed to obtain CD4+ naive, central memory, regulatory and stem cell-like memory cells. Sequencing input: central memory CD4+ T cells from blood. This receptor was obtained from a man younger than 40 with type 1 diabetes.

The CDR3 loop reads CASRAGVSTEAFF. The DNA for the CDR3 is TGTGCCAGCAGAGCAGGGGTGAGCACTGAAGCTTTCTTT. The chain combines TRBV2 with TRBJ1-1; tentative D call: TRBD1 (6 bases). CDR1 and CDR2 (germline): SNHLY, FYNNEI. The CDR3 covers 13 residues. The V end lost 6 bases, the J end lost 4 bases, and 12 bases lay between the germline ends.